This T cell receptor (beta chain) originates from a study of cytomegalovirus exposure and HLA in healthy donors. With 60 Vbeta and 13 Jbeta primers, the PCR was carried out. The data were produced by immunoSEQ multiplex PCR, yet TCRdb's version contains in-frame clones alone and is incomplete. Counted here are approximately 200,000 clones, over 75% occurring once; the ten biggest clones make up roughly 0.098%. General study points: Later analysis identified several of the most significant clusters that appeared linked to common viral pathogens. Sequencing had likely introduced a cluster of highly shared sequence variants as an artifact. A missense DCLRE1C variant was associated with V- and J-gene trimming of TCR beta chains in a later analysis, and an independent cohort replicated the association.

As to this clone: Its antigen is not known.

All donors participated as healthy donors of bone marrow. This TCR derives from a boy between 2 and 10 years old in good health and CMV-seronegative. The sequencing input was PBMCs.

The CDR3 coding sequence is TGTGCCAGCTCACCAAACAGCCCTCCTCCTGGCTACACCTTC. Its translation is CASSPNSPPPGYTF. The chain uses TRBV18 and TRBJ1-2; D gene unclear. Trimming left V 2 bases short and J 7 bases short, with 14 bases between. CDR1 KGHSH and CDR2 LQKENI come from the germline V gene. The CDR3 covers 14 residues.